Below, one T cell receptor (beta chain) is given with its context. Germline lookup yields CDR1 MDHEN and CDR2 SYDVKM. Trimming took off 4 bases at V and 9 bases at J, with 13 bases between the two ends. The CDR3 is made up of 13 amino acids. This specimen belongs to a study of cytomegalovirus exposure and HLA in healthy donors. The PCR employed 60 Vbeta primers together with 13 Jbeta primers. Assay used: immunoSEQ multiplex PCR; TCRdb lists only in-frame clones, some missing. Of around 140,000 clones detected, about 80% appear once; the ten largest clones hold around 2.9%. The sequencing input was PBMCs. The chain employs TRBV28 and TRBJ2-1, with D unresolved. The receptor was isolated from a female donor in good health and CMV-seronegative. CDR3 sequence reads: CASSSVYAGEQFF. Written as DNA, the CDR3 is TGTGCCAGCAGTTCCGTTTATGCAGGTGAGCAGTTCTTC.